A single sample gave rise to the 15 T cell receptor beta chains below, sequenced in a study of blood T cells in healthy people across ages. A J-beta primer mix and a sample-barcoded 5' primer were used in a second PCR of roughly 6 to 11 cycles. TCRdb reanalysed the 5' RACE reads using MiXCR and keeps one entry per CDR3 protein. The profile shows 550,000 to 750,000 distinct CDR3 sequences, roughly 21% of them singletons. Material for sequencing was blood. All receptors come from a man in his sixties or seventies in good health.

V gene TRBV12-3 or TRBV12-4 combines with J gene TRBJ2-2; D not resolved. CDR3 length equals 12 residues. Between the trimmed V and J ends, which lost 7 bases and 6 bases, there was a span of 9 bases. The CDR3 region is CASMGMPGELFF. Written as DNA, the CDR3 is TGTGCCAGCATGGGGATGCCCGGGGAGCTGTTTTTT.

The chain is built from TRBV5-1 and TRBJ1-5; a weak D match, TRBD1 (5 bases). Germline-derived CDR1 and CDR2 are SGHRS and YFSETQ. CDR3 length: 16 residues. Trimming removed 2 bases from V and 2 bases from J, with 14 bases in between. In DNA, the CDR3 is TGCGCCAGCAGCTTCCGGGACCCAAGGGGCAATCAGCCCCAGCATTTT. Residues: CASSFRDPRGNQPQHF.

This clonotype was detected a few times. V usage is TRBV3-1 and J usage is TRBJ2-2; 7 positions match TRBD2. Germline CDR1 reads LGHDT; CDR2 reads YNNKEL (reference sequence). Germline trimming cut 5 bases from V and 0 bases from J; bases unmatched to any gene: 0. This CDR3 region has 14 residues. The DNA for the CDR3 is TGTGCCAGCAGCAGCGGGGCGAACACCGGGGAGCTGTTTTTT. Amino acids: CASSSGANTGELFF.

This clonotype showed up many times. This chain joins TRBV11-3 and TRBJ2-1; the match to TRBD2 covers 9 bases. CDR3 size: 15 residues. Germline V lookup: CDR1 SGHNT, CDR2 YENEEA. V was pared by 5 bases and J by 6 bases, with 8 bases of the junction left unmatched. In DNA form, the CDR3 reads TGTGCCAGCAGCCCCGGGACTAGCCAGGGCAATGAGCAGTTCTTC. As protein: CASSPGTSQGNEQFF.

This chain joins TRBV28 and TRBJ2-7; 8 bases align to TRBD2. CDR3 size: 15 residues. Germline V gives CDR1 MDHEN, CDR2 SYDVKM. V lost 7 bases to trimming and J lost 0 bases; unmatched junction nucleotides: 8. The CDR3: CASNPSGSSSYEQYF. CDR3 nucleotides: TGTGCCAGCAATCCTAGCGGGTCGAGCTCCTACGAGCAGTACTTC.

The CDR3: CSVAQTSGQFGANVLTF. In nucleotides, the CDR3 is TGCAGCGTTGCCCAAACTTCGGGACAGTTTGGGGCCAACGTCCTGACTTTC. J is TRBJ2-6 and V is TRBV29-1; 7 bases line up with TRBD1. The CDR3 consists of 17 residues. V trimming: 4 bases; J trimming: 3 bases; junction bases outside the gene matches: 12. Germline assignment: CDR1 SQVTM and CDR2 ANQGSEA.

The chain uses TRBV7-7 and TRBJ1-2; D gene uncertain. Germline loops: CDR1 SSHAT, CDR2 FNYEAQ (reference sequence). There are 16 residues in the CDR3. The CDR3 DNA follows: TGTGCTAGCCACGCCCGTTTGGCCCAGATCCCTTATGGCTACACCTTC. Protein: CASHARLAQIPYGYTF.

The chain recombines TRBV3-1 with TRBJ2-7; 8 positions agree with TRBD2. CDR1 is LGHDT and CDR2 is YNNKEL in the germline V gene (reference sequence). The trim removed 4 bases at V and 7 bases at J, leaving 6 bases unmatched. The CDR3 consists of 13 residues. The CDR3: CASSPRLAGEQYF. As DNA, the CDR3 is TGTGCCAGCAGCCCCCGGTTAGCGGGAGAGCAGTACTTC.

For this clonotype: A read error may be the cause here, since a much bigger clone is one base away. This CDR3 is CASSSRAGTQYF. The DNA for the CDR3 is TGTGCCAGCAGCTCTCGGGCTGGTACGCAGTATTTT. The V and J genes are TRBV5-6 and TRBJ2-3, with D uncertain. The CDR3 is 12 amino acids. The germline V gene encodes CDR1 SGHDT and CDR2 YYEEEE. V lost 3 bases and J 8 bases, leaving 10 bases between the germline ends.

This clonotype was observed a few times. CDR3 DNA: TGTGCCAGCAGTTTATGGACTAGCGGGAACCAAGAGACCCAGTACTTC. Translation gives CASSLWTSGNQETQYF. The rearrangement links TRBV28 to TRBJ2-5; 11 bases are shared with TRBD2. V lost 0 bases to trimming and J lost 0 bases; unmatched junction nucleotides: 0. This CDR3 comprises 16 residues. CDR1 MDHEN and CDR2 SYDVKM come from the germline V gene.

By sample share, this clonotype is medium-sized. V usage is TRBV7-8 and J usage is TRBJ2-5; D is undetermined. CDR1 is SGHVS, CDR2 FQNEAQ, per germline. Trimming took off 7 bases at V and 5 bases at J, with 14 bases between the two ends. This CDR3 contains 13 residues. CDR3 sequence reads: CASNWVLGETQYF. CDR3 bases: TGTGCCAGCAATTGGGTGTTGGGGGAGACCCAGTACTTC.

This clonotype was detected a few times. This sequence joins TRBV12-3 or TRBV12-4 and TRBJ1-1, with TRBD1 as a possible D gene (5 bases). The germline V and J ends were trimmed by 6 bases and 1 base, with 15 bases remaining between them. The CDR3 totals 15 residues. CDR3 sequence reads: CASSPASGANTEAFF. CDR3 DNA sequence: TGTGCCAGCAGCCCAGCGTCTGGGGCGAACACTGAAGCTTTCTTT.

Only a few counts were recorded for this clonotype. The J gene is TRBJ2-2, the V gene TRBV4-1; D unresolved. Trimming took off 0 bases at V and 6 bases at J, with 8 bases between the two ends. This CDR3 is built from 14 residues. Per the germline V gene, CDR1 is MGHRA and CDR2 is YSYEKL. The CDR3: CASSQEKAAGELFF. Written as DNA, the CDR3 is TGCGCCAGCAGCCAAGAAAAGGCGGCCGGGGAGCTGTTTTTT.

This clonotype came up a few times. The chain joins TRBV29-1 to TRBJ1-2; 11 nucleotides align to TRBD1. Looked up from germline, CDR1 is SQVTM and CDR2 is ANQGSEA. J lost 8 bases, V lost 6 bases, and 14 bases had no gene match. The CDR3 has 15 amino acids. The CDR3 reads CSVAVDRGLSEGYTF. The CDR3 bases are TGCAGCGTGGCCGTGGACAGGGGGCTTTCGGAAGGCTACACCTTC.

This clonotype was counted between two and nine times. This is likely a read error, given that the CDR3 carries no conserved phenylalanine or tryptophan at its end. The chain carries TRBV12-3 or TRBV12-4 and TRBJ1-6; 7 nucleotides align to TRBD1. V shed 7 bases, J shed 10 bases, and the junction held 10 bases outside the gene matches. This CDR3 spans 14 amino acids. Here the CDR3 reads CASNRQGTNSPLHL. CDR3 coding DNA: TGTGCCAGCAACCGACAGGGAACGAACTCACCCCTCCACCTT.